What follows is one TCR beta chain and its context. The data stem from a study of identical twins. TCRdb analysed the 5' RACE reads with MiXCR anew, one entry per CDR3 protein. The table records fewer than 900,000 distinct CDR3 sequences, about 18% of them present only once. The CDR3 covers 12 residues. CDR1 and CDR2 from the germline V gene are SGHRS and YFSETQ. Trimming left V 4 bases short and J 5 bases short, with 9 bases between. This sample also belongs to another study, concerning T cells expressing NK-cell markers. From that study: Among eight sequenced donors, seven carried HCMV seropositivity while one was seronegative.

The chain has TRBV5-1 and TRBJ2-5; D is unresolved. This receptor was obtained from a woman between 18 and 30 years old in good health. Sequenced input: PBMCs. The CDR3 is CASSPYRETQYF. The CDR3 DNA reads TGCGCCAGCAGCCCCTATCGGGAGACCCAGTACTTC.